Below, one TCR beta chain is given with its context. No antigen is known for it. This record belongs to a study of Graves' ophthalmopathy and Graves' hyperthyroidism. RNA transcripts provided the template for amplifying TCR beta CDR3 regions. The authors performed first-round RT-PCR with HTBI primers and then a second-round multiplex PCR. TCRdb re-analysed the multiplex PCR reads in MiXCR, keeping a single row per CDR3 protein. The profile shows under 800,000 distinct CDR3 sequences, roughly 20% of them singletons. V lost 7 bases to trimming and J lost 0 bases, with 15 bases between them. CDR1 and CDR2 (germline): LGHNT, FRNRAP. The CDR3 consists of 15 residues. Study outcomes and limitations: Discriminating ophthalmopathy from stable hyperthyroidism, a 13-signature model attained a sensitivity of 85% to 90% and a specificity of 81.08%.

The V call is TRBV12-5, the J call TRBJ1-1, with D tentatively TRBD1 (6 bases). The TCR sequence derives from a young woman with stable Graves' hyperthyroidism. Some clones in this sample may be carry-over from other donors' samples. The sequenced sample was peripheral blood. The CDR3 sequence: CASAHSGAMNTEAFF. CDR3 nucleotides: TGTGCTAGTGCCCACTCGGGGGCAATGAACACTGAAGCTTTCTTT.